Listed below are T cell receptor beta chains from one sample, sequenced in a study of blood T cell repertoires in COVID-19. Libraries were prepared by immunoSEQ multiplex PCR; TCRdb keeps only in-frame clonotypes and omits some of them. The table shows around 260,000 clones, with around 82% occurring only once. Source material: peripheral blood. The receptors were sampled from a woman in her fifties or sixties who had recovered from COVID-19. The CDR3 runs from the conserved cysteine through the conserved F or W. A D gene is named only where the DNA matches it firmly. Size is stated for part of the rows, as once, few or many counts, or as a class when the clone is expanded.

j_call v_call d_call clone_size cdr3_aa cdr3_nt
TRBJ2-2 TRBV6-2/TRBV6-3 . many CASSYRTNTGELFF TGTGCCAGCAGTTATCGGACTAACACCGGGGAGCTGTTTTTT
TRBJ2-2 TRBV7-9 . . CASSLAYTGAGELFF TGTGCCAGCAGCTTGGCCTACACGGGTGCCGGGGAGCTGTTTTTT
TRBJ2-3 TRBV7-6 TRBD1 . CASSSDRGLMDTQYF TGTGCCAGCAGCTCCGACAGGGGCCTTATGGATACGCAGTATTTT
TRBJ1-5 TRBV5-1 TRBD1 . CASSLAGGGQPQHF TGCGCCAGCAGCTTGGCAGGGGGCGGACAGCCCCAGCATTTT
TRBJ2-5 TRBV6-6 . few CASSSHRVRSQETQYF TGTGCCAGCAGTTCACACAGGGTACGATCCCAAGAGACCCAGTACTTC
TRBJ1-4 TRBV6-5 TRBD1 . CASSSRGREKLFF TGTGCCAGCAGTTCGAGGGGGCGCGAAAAACTGTTTTTT
TRBJ2-5 TRBV6-5 TRBD1 . CASSYGQGGLETQYF TGTGCCAGCAGTTACGGACAGGGGGGCCTCGAGACCCAGTACTTC
TRBJ2-7 TRBV18 TRBD2 . CASSPRASGAYEQYF TGTGCCAGCTCACCTCGGGCTAGCGGGGCGTACGAGCAGTACTTC
TRBJ2-7 TRBV19 . . CASSIGASSSYEQYF TGTGCCAGTAGTATAGGGGCCAGTTCCTCCTACGAGCAGTACTTC
TRBJ1-2 TRBV18 TRBD1 . CASSPGQGPRGYTF TGTGCCAGCTCACCGGGACAGGGGCCGAGGGGCTACACCTTC
TRBJ1-3 TRBV10-3 TRBD1 . CAISDWTGSGNTIYF TGTGCCATCAGTGATTGGACAGGCTCTGGAAACACCATATATTTT
TRBJ1-1 TRBV7-2 . . CASSLQIYMNTEAFF TGTGCCAGCAGCTTACAGATTTACATGAACACTGAAGCTTTCTTT
TRBJ2-5 TRBV7-3 TRBD2 . CASSLTSGGAETQYF TGTGCCAGCAGCTTGACTAGCGGGGGGGCAGAGACCCAGTACTTC
TRBJ1-1 TRBV2 . . CASSEALVSTEAFF TGTGCCAGCAGTGAAGCGCTTGTGAGCACTGAAGCTTTCTTT
TRBJ2-1 TRBV5-1 TRBD2 . CASSFGGGMGQFF TGCGCCAGCAGCTTTGGCGGGGGAATGGGGCAGTTCTTC
TRBJ2-7 TRBV21-1 . . CASSKAVQGPSWYEQYF TGTGCCAGCAGCAAAGCTGTCCAGGGTCCCAGTTGGTACGAGCAGTACTTC
TRBJ2-1 TRBV7-9 TRBD2 . CASNLERGYNEQFF TGTGCCAGCAACCTAGAGCGGGGGTACAATGAGCAGTTCTTC
TRBJ2-3 TRBV7-2 TRBD2 . CASSLGGAAAGGHTQYF TGTGCCAGCAGCTTAGGTGGGGCGGCAGCGGGGGGGCATACGCAGTATTTT
TRBJ2-7 TRBV6-5 . . CASRRSGGGSYEQYF TGTGCCAGCAGGCGTAGCGGAGGCGGTTCCTACGAGCAGTACTTC
TRBJ2-4 TRBV7-2 . few CASSLEGQIAKNIQYF TGTGCCAGCAGCTTAGAGGGACAAATAGCCAAAAACATTCAGTACTTC
TRBJ1-1 TRBV29-1 . . CSVEEGGSRAFF TGCAGCGTTGAGGAGGGTGGGTCTAGAGCTTTCTTT
TRBJ1-6 TRBV28 . . CASSLLGTGFDSPLHF TGTGCCAGCAGTTTATTGGGAACAGGGTTTGATTCACCCCTCCACTTT
TRBJ2-7 TRBV12-3/TRBV12-4 . . CASTLGQGYEQYF TGTGCCAGCACCCTTGGGCAGGGCTACGAGCAGTACTTC
TRBJ2-3 TRBV7-9 TRBD1 . CASSFTGADTQYF TGTGCCAGCAGCTTTACAGGGGCAGATACGCAGTATTTT
TRBJ2-5 TRBV4-1 TRBD2 . CASSPSLAGENQETQYF TGCGCCAGCAGCCCTTCCCTAGCGGGGGAAAACCAAGAGACCCAGTACTTC
TRBJ1-1 TRBV6-7 . . CASSCRAEAFF TGTGCCAGCAGTTGCAGGGCTGAAGCTTTCTTT
TRBJ1-2 TRBV12-3/TRBV12-4 . . CASKGGYYGYTF TGTGCCAGCAAAGGGGGTTACTATGGCTACACCTTC
TRBJ2-7 TRBV6-2/TRBV6-3 TRBD2 . CASSYSTGGNEQYF TGTGCCAGCAGTTACTCTACGGGAGGAAACGAGCAGTACTTC
TRBJ1-6 TRBV5-1 . medium-sized CASSLAGGRNSPLHF TGCGCCAGCAGCTTGGCCGGGGGGCGGAATTCACCCCTCCACTTT
TRBJ2-7 TRBV6-6 TRBD2 few CATWDGRGSEQYF TGTGCCACTTGGGACGGGAGGGGGAGCGAGCAGTACTTC
TRBJ2-6 TRBV27 . . CASSLLDRGGPGANVLTF TGTGCCAGCAGTTTACTAGACAGGGGAGGGCCTGGGGCCAACGTCCTGACTTTC
TRBJ2-3 TRBV5-1 . . CASSPGTLSTDTQYF TGCGCCAGCAGCCCCGGGACACTAAGCACAGATACGCAGTATTTT
TRBJ1-4 TRBV6-5 TRBD1 . CASSYDGTDEKLFF TGTGCCAGCAGCTACGACGGGACAGATGAAAAACTGTTTTTT
TRBJ2-2 TRBV28 . once CASVLRRGNTGELFF TGTGCCAGCGTCCTCCGGCGGGGGAACACCGGGGAGCTGTTTTTT
TRBJ1-6 TRBV2 TRBD1 . CASSPGQGHSPLHF TGTGCCAGCAGTCCGGGACAGGGGCATTCACCCCTCCACTTT
TRBJ1-1 TRBV28 TRBD1 . CASRPGQGGTEAFF TGTGCCAGCAGGCCGGGACAGGGGGGCACTGAAGCTTTCTTT
TRBJ1-2 TRBV2 . . CASSVEGYGYTF TGTGCCAGCAGTGTAGAGGGCTATGGCTACACCTTC
TRBJ2-5 TRBV27 . . CASSFGPRSGILQETQYF TGTGCCAGCAGTTTTGGCCCTAGGAGCGGCATCCTCCAAGAGACCCAGTACTTC
TRBJ2-7 TRBV7-2 . . CASSLAGSYEQYF TGTGCCAGCAGCCTTGCGGGGAGCTACGAGCAGTACTTC
TRBJ1-4 TRBV4-3 . . CASSQEGRAGKLFF TGCGCCAGCAGCCAAGAAGGGAGAGCGGGAAAACTGTTTTTT